This T cell receptor (beta chain) is drawn from a study of T-cell memory formation after mild COVID-19. The CDR3 length is 15 residues. The J segment lost 7 bases and the V segment lost 1 base, leaving 6 bases of the junction unmatched. In germline, CDR1 is LGHNA, CDR2 YSLEER. TCRdb called the 5' RACE reads again in MiXCR, with one record for every CDR3 protein. The table records 250,000 to 300,000 distinct CDR3 sequences, about a sixth of them present only once. This TCR derives from a man aged 18-30 years who had mild COVID-19 (a few samples of this study predate the infection). Cell type and time point are not known. V is TRBV4-3 and J is TRBJ2-5, with 10 bases matching TRBD2. Sequenced sample: PBMCs or a T cell subset sorted from them (not recorded which). The DNA of the CDR3 is TGCGCCAGCAGCCAAGCCCTAGCGGGGGTCGGGACCCAGTACTTC. It translates to CASSQALAGVGTQYF.